The present T cell receptor beta chain was sequenced within a study of blood T cell repertoires in COVID-19. Study-wide context: Samples representing acute and convalescent COVID-19 were sourced from the United States, Italy and Spain. T cells, B-cell-depleted T cells, or PBMCs provided the cDNA or gDNA that served as material.

CDR1 is MNHEY, CDR2 SMNVEV, per germline (reference sequence). V lost 6 bases and J 6 bases, leaving 21 bases between the germline ends. CDR3 length: 16 amino acids. Authors' processing steps: Cell counts per sample came from amplifying reference gene primers. Here immunoSEQ multiplex PCR was the method, and the copy in TCRdb shows in-frame clones only, minus some. That table supplies the V and J calls and clone size; D and trimming were determined from the DNA. The table shows 90,000 to 130,000 clones, with nearly 90% occurring only once. Sequencing was done on a sample of peripheral blood. The V and J genes are TRBV27 and TRBJ1-3, with D possibly matching TRBD1 (5 bases). The sequence was collected from a human donor in a cohort sampled during active COVID-19. The CDR3 DNA reads as TGTGCCAGCAGGGGGGGGTCGGTGGACTCTTCAAACACCATATATTTT. Residues: CASRGGSVDSSNTIYF.